Each of the 32 T cell receptor beta chains below was sequenced from the same sample in a study of blood T cell repertoires in COVID-19. Profiled with immunoSEQ multiplex PCR; TCRdb holds only in-frame clones, not every one. The sample consists of 75,000 to 100,000 clones, about 83% of them appearing once. Material: peripheral blood. The receptors originated from a human donor in a cohort sampled during active COVID-19.

This clone was picked up a small number of times. The chain employs TRBV6-1 and TRBJ1-2, with a possible D match to TRBD1 (6 bases). Trimming took off 0 bases at V and 3 bases at J, with 8 bases between the two ends. The CDR3 is 14 residues long. Germline V CDR1 and CDR2: MNHNS, SASEGT. The CDR3 region is CASSEAPGDYGYTF. The DNA of the CDR3 is TGTGCCAGCAGTGAAGCGCCAGGGGACTATGGCTACACCTTC.

CDR3 sequence reads: CASSEGIRRWVETQYF. CDR3 bases: TGTGCCAGCAGTGAAGGCATCCGGAGATGGGTAGAGACCCAGTACTTC. The chain joins TRBV2 to TRBJ2-5; D is undetermined. CDR3 size: 16 residues. Germline CDR1 SNHLY, CDR2 FYNNEI. V dropped 1 base and J dropped 4 bases, with 16 bases sitting between them.

The chain employs TRBV5-1 and TRBJ1-1; tentative D call: TRBD1 (5 bases). CDR3 length equals 15 residues. Germline V CDR1 and CDR2: SGHRS, YFSETQ. The V and J ends lost 3 bases and 1 base respectively, with 13 bases between them. In nucleotides, the CDR3 is TGCGCCAGCAGCTGGGGCGGGACCGAGAACACTGAAGCTTTCTTT. Its protein is CASSWGGTENTEAFF.

The gene calls are TRBV7-6 and TRBJ2-1, with TRBD1 as a possible D gene (6 bases). The V and J ends lost 5 bases and 8 bases respectively, with 16 bases between them. This CDR3 is built from 14 residues. Germline V gives CDR1 SGHVS, CDR2 FNYEAQ. The CDR3 loop is CASSRIIQGHEQFF. CDR3 nucleotides: TGTGCCAGCAGCCGTATTATACAGGGTCATGAGCAGTTCTTC.

V is TRBV6-5 and J is TRBJ1-2; maybe TRBD1 (5 bases). The V and J ends lost 2 bases and 5 bases respectively, with 12 bases between them. From germline, CDR1 is MNHEY and CDR2 SVGAGI. The CDR3 covers 14 residues. The CDR3 spells CASSYRGKIYGYTF. The CDR3 region has the DNA TGTGCCAGCAGTTACAGGGGAAAGATATATGGCTACACCTTC.

The chain's CDR3 is CASSQDAARGRGNSPLHF. The DNA for the CDR3 is TGTGCCAGCAGCCAAGACGCCGCCAGGGGGCGCGGGAATTCACCCCTCCACTTT. This chain links TRBV4-2 with TRBJ1-6; 8 bases are shared with TRBD1. V trimming: 0 bases; J trimming: 7 bases; junction bases outside the gene matches: 11. The CDR3 extends over 18 amino acids. CDR1 and CDR2 from the germline V gene are LGHNA and YNFKEQ.

The rearrangement uses TRBV7-6 and TRBJ2-5; possible D gene TRBD2, 5 bases. The V end was cut by 10 bases, the J end by 7 bases, with 16 bases between. The germline CDR1 and CDR2 sequences are SGHVS and FNYEAQ. This CDR3 has 12 residues. The chain's CDR3 is CATLQLRGTQYF. The CDR3 DNA follows: TGTGCCACTCTCCAGCTCCGGGGGACCCAGTACTTC.

The CDR3 DNA sequence: TGTGCCAGCAGTTGGGAGGGGGGCATTGGCAATCAGCCCCAGCATTTT. It is translated as CASSWEGGIGNQPQHF. The chain is built from TRBV6-2 or TRBV6-3 and TRBJ1-5, with D possibly being TRBD1 (6 bases). V lost 4 bases, J lost 2 bases, and 15 bases lay in between. This CDR3 is 16 amino acids long. In germline, CDR1 is MNHEY, CDR2 SVGEGT.

This chain connects TRBV5-6 to TRBJ2-1, with 10 positions matching TRBD2. In germline, CDR1 is SGHDT, CDR2 YYEEEE. The CDR3 has 17 amino acids. Trimming at V came to 4 bases and at J to 0 bases, leaving 7 bases not matched to a gene. The CDR3 nucleotides read TGTGCCAGCAGCGAAGTAGCGGGAGGAAGCTCCTACAATGAGCAGTTCTTC. Translated: CASSEVAGGSSYNEQFF.

The chain joins TRBV15 to TRBJ2-7; 8 nucleotides agree with TRBD2. Unmatched junction bases numbered 7, after V lost 0 bases and J lost 0 bases. The germline CDR1 and CDR2 sequences are LNHNV and YYDKDF (reference sequence). This CDR3 region has 17 residues. The CDR3, as DNA: TGTGCCACCAGCAGAGATTCTGTGCGGGGGGACTCCTACGAGCAGTACTTC. This translates into CATSRDSVRGDSYEQYF.

The chain employs TRBV5-4 and TRBJ2-7; 15 nucleotides agree with TRBD2. CDR3 length: 15 amino acids. The germline CDR1 and CDR2 sequences are SGHNT and YYREEE (reference sequence). V was clipped by 4 bases and J by 7 bases; unmatched bases: 6. DNA of the CDR3: TGTGCCAGCAGCGCCTCCGGGACTAGCGGGAGGGAGCAGTACTTC. Protein product: CASSASGTSGREQYF.

This chain links TRBV4-1 with TRBJ2-7, with a tentative D call TRBD2 (5 bases). CDR1 and CDR2 (germline): MGHRA, YSYEKL. CDR3 size: 16 residues. CDR3 amino acids: CPPSRDSSYYPYEQYF. DNA of the CDR3: TGCCCCCCCAGCCGCGACTCTAGCTACTACCCGTACGAGCAGTACTTC.

The chain has TRBV6-6 and TRBJ2-7; 16 nucleotides match TRBD2. The CDR3 is 18 amino acids. Losses at the gene ends were 5 bases for V and 2 bases for J; bases not matched to a gene: 9. Germline lookup yields CDR1 MNHNY and CDR2 SVGAGI (reference sequence). CDR3 nucleotides: TGTGCCAGCAGTCGTATAGGGACTAGCGGGGGGGGTGCCTACGAGCAGTACTTC. It translates to CASSRIGTSGGGAYEQYF.

The rearrangement uses TRBV19 and TRBJ1-2; D unclear. Trimming shortened V by 8 bases and J by 4 bases, and 20 bases separated the two germline ends. Germline loops: CDR1 LNHDA, CDR2 SQIVND (reference sequence). The CDR3 runs to 15 residues. CDR3 region: CASAPLMGLFYGYTF. The CDR3 DNA follows: TGTGCCAGTGCACCCCTCATGGGCCTCTTCTATGGCTACACCTTC.

This clone has more than one count but fewer than ten. J is TRBJ1-5 and V is TRBV4-1; D is unclear. Germline V lookup: CDR1 MGHRA, CDR2 YSYEKL. There are 15 residues in the CDR3. Trimming shortened V by 0 bases and J by 2 bases, and 8 bases separated the two germline ends. The CDR3 DNA is TGCGCCAGCAGCCAAGACGGGGTTGGCAATCAGCCCCAGCATTTT. It yields the protein CASSQDGVGNQPQHF.

The chain joins TRBV19 to TRBJ2-7, with 11 bases that match TRBD2. The CDR3 length is 15 residues. Germline V gene sequence: CDR1 LNHDA, CDR2 SQIVND (reference sequence). V lost 5 bases and J lost 3; bases outside the gene matches: 6. CDR3 in amino acids: CASSVGTSGYYEQYF. The CDR3 nucleotides are TGTGCCAGTAGTGTGGGGACTAGCGGTTACTACGAGCAGTACTTC.

J is TRBJ2-5 and V is TRBV5-4; maybe TRBD1 (6 bases). CDR1 is SGHNT and CDR2 is YYREEE in the germline V gene (reference sequence). Trimming removed 0 bases at V and 5 bases at J, with 11 bases between. The CDR3 has 14 residues. The CDR3 region is CASSLATRGETQYF. In DNA, the CDR3 is TGTGCCAGCAGCTTGGCTACTAGGGGGGAGACCCAGTACTTC.

This clone came up a few times. This chain uses TRBV4-3 with TRBJ1-6; D possibly corresponds to TRBD1 (6 bases). The CDR3 is 16 residues long. CDR1 is LGHNA and CDR2 is YSLEER in the germline V gene. Trimming cost V 0 bases and J 7 bases, with 13 bases left between them. The DNA for the CDR3 is TGCGCCAGCAGCCAAGATTTCGAGGGGGTAAATTCACCCCTCCACTTT. Translated: CASSQDFEGVNSPLHF.

V is TRBV10-2 and J is TRBJ2-5, with 8 bases aligning to TRBD2. The germline V gene encodes CDR1 WSHSY and CDR2 SAAADI. This CDR3 has 16 residues. The V segment lost 2 bases and the J segment 4 bases; nucleotides outside the gene matches: 9. Here the CDR3 DNA reads TGCGCCAGCAGTGAGCAAAAGACTAGCGTCCCAGAGACCCAGTACTTC. Protein sequence: CASSEQKTSVPETQYF.

This CDR3 is CASSLTGSYNEQFF. The CDR3 bases are TGTGCCAGCAGCTTGACAGGGTCCTACAATGAGCAGTTCTTC. The V gene is TRBV5-4, the J gene TRBJ2-1; tentatively, D is TRBD1 (6 bases). This CDR3 has 14 residues. Germline V gene lookup returns CDR1 SGHNT and CDR2 YYREEE (reference sequence). V dropped 1 base and J dropped 1 base, with 6 bases sitting between them.

The V and J genes are TRBV7-9 and TRBJ1-2; TRBD1 aligns across 7 bases. Germline lookup yields CDR1 SEHNR and CDR2 FQNEAQ (reference sequence). CDR3 length equals 16 residues. V was pared by 3 bases and J by 1 base, with 8 bases of the junction left unmatched. DNA of the CDR3: TGTGCCAGCAGCTTTTTAGGTGGGACAGTTAACTATGGCTACACCTTC. Translated: CASSFLGGTVNYGYTF. Filled out from reference TRBV7-9 and TRBJ1-2, the complete variable domain reads DTGVSQNPRHKITKRGQNVTFRCDPISEHNRLYWYRQTLGQGPEFLTYFQNEAQLEKSRLLSDRFSAERPKGSFSTLEIQRTEQGDSAMYLCASSFLGGTVNYGYTFGSGTRLTVV.

This rearrangement joins TRBV3-1 (or the pseudogene TRBV3-2) to TRBJ1-3, with D perhaps matching TRBD1 (6 bases). Trimming shortened V by 1 base and J by 0 bases, and 10 bases separated the two germline ends. The CDR3 extends over 16 amino acids. Germline V gene lookup returns CDR1 LGHDT and CDR2 YNNKEL (reference sequence). DNA for the CDR3: TGTGCCAGCAGCCAAGTAACAGGGAGCTCTGGAAACACCATATATTTT. Translation gives CASSQVTGSSGNTIYF.

The chain couples TRBV7-2 to TRBJ1-5; 7 bases agree with TRBD1. J lost 5 bases, V lost 4 bases, and 2 bases had no gene match. CDR3 length: 13 amino acids. Germline V CDR1 and CDR2: SGHTA, FQGNSA. The CDR3 nucleotides read TGTGCCAGCAGCTCACAGGGGTATCAGCCCCAGCATTTT. Its protein product is CASSSQGYQPQHF.

The genes are TRBV30 and TRBJ2-1, with 7 nucleotides matching TRBD2. CDR1 is GTSNPN and CDR2 is SVGIG in the germline V gene (reference sequence). This CDR3 contains 13 residues. The junction had 1 base not matched to a gene; V was cut back by 2 bases and J by 3 bases. The CDR3 is CAWSWTSYNEQFF. CDR3 sequence (DNA): TGTGCCTGGAGTTGGACTAGCTACAATGAGCAGTTCTTC.

CDR3 nucleotide sequence: TGTGCCAGCTCACCTAGGGAAGGGGGCACTGAAGCTTTCTTT. Translated: CASSPREGGTEAFF. The genes are TRBV18 and TRBJ1-1, with D possibly being TRBD1 (6 bases). Trimming left V 3 bases short and J 4 bases short, with 12 bases between. Germline lookup yields CDR1 KGHSH and CDR2 LQKENI. The CDR3 contains 14 residues.

CDR3 loop: CASSFNIGQGNYGYTF. CDR3 DNA: TGTGCCAGCAGCTTCAATATCGGACAGGGGAACTATGGCTACACCTTC. J is TRBJ1-2 and V is TRBV11-1, with 9 bases lining up with TRBD1. Trimming cost V 3 bases and J 2 bases; bases outside gene matches: 7. The CDR3 loop spans 16 amino acids. From germline, CDR1 is SGHAT and CDR2 FQDESV (reference sequence).

This CDR3 is CASSVTGGFGTEAFF. The CDR3 nucleotides read TGTGCCAGTAGTGTGACAGGGGGCTTTGGCACTGAAGCTTTCTTT. The chain uses TRBV19 and TRBJ1-1; 10 bases are shared with TRBD1. The CDR3 runs 15 residues. The V and J ends lost 5 bases and 4 bases, in that order; junction bases with no gene match: 7. Germline V CDR1 and CDR2: LNHDA, SQIVND (reference sequence). The full variable domain, with the rest looked up from reference TRBV19 and TRBJ1-1, is DGGITQSPKYLFRKEGQNVTLSCEQNLNHDAMYWYRQDPGQGLRLIYYSQIVNDFQKGDIAEGYSVSREKKESFPLTVTSAQKNPTAFYLCASSVTGGFGTEAFFGQGTRLTVV.

This clone was seen only once. The chain recombines TRBV30 with TRBJ1-5; D not certain. From germline, CDR1 is GTSNPN and CDR2 SVGIG (reference sequence). There are 13 residues in the CDR3. Trimming shortened V by 0 bases and J by 3 bases, and 6 bases separated the two germline ends. The CDR3 loop reads CAWSVDNNQPQHF. In nucleotides, the CDR3 is TGTGCCTGGAGTGTAGACAACAATCAGCCCCAGCATTTT.

This clone was recorded only once. The gene calls are TRBV5-1 and TRBJ1-1, with D perhaps TRBD1 (5 bases). V was cut by 4 bases and J by 2 bases, with 18 bases left in between. CDR1 is SGHRS and CDR2 is YFSETQ in the germline V gene. CDR3 length equals 16 residues. This CDR3 is CASSVGASRGNTEAFF. The CDR3 coding sequence is TGCGCCAGCAGCGTTGGGGCTTCTAGGGGCAACACTGAAGCTTTCTTT.

In the case of this clone: The junction departs from the called germline gene at one end, perhaps through a read error. In DNA form, the CDR3 reads TGTGCCAGCACCTTGGGGACAGGGTCCCCCCGGAACACTGAAGCTTTCTTT. This codes for CASTLGTGSPRNTEAFF. The rearrangement joins TRBV5-4 to TRBJ1-1, with 9 bases fitting TRBD1. The CDR3 is made up of 17 amino acids. Germline assignment: CDR1 SGHNT and CDR2 YYREEE (reference sequence).

The gene calls are TRBV2 and TRBJ1-2; maybe TRBD1 (6 bases). The CDR3 sequence is 14 residues long. The germline gives CDR1 SNHLY, CDR2 FYNNEI. The V end was cut by 8 bases, the J end by 8 bases, with 21 bases between. CDR3: CASFLLQGSQGYTF. CDR3 DNA sequence: TGTGCCAGCTTTCTTCTACAGGGATCTCAGGGCTACACCTTC.

This clone was observed a single time. The chain is built from TRBV4-3 and TRBJ2-7; 9 bases agree with TRBD2. V shed 0 bases and J 2 bases; nucleotides not matched to a gene: 11. The CDR3 extends over 18 amino acids. CDR1 is LGHNA, CDR2 YSLEER, per germline. The chain's CDR3 is CASSQEGASGNIPYEQYF. The CDR3 region has the DNA TGCGCCAGCAGCCAAGAAGGGGCTAGCGGGAACATCCCCTACGAGCAGTACTTC.